Shown below are 20 T cell receptor beta chains from a single sample sequenced in a study of shared clonotypes between healthy human individuals. The data were produced by immunoSEQ multiplex PCR, yet TCRdb's version contains in-frame clones alone and is incomplete. The sample lists approximately 320,000 clones; around 86% were seen once. The sample was memory CD8+ T cells sorted from blood. Subset denoted: CD45RO+ cells pooled with CCR7-negative TemRA cells. Receptors were obtained from a man aged 18-30 years in good health.

This clone was observed once. The rearrangement links TRBV7-2 to TRBJ1-6; no reliable D call. V lost 5 bases and J lost 10, with 18 bases in between. Looked up from germline, CDR1 is SGHTA and CDR2 is FQGNSA. CDR3 length: 15 amino acids. The CDR3 coding sequence is TGTGCCAGCAGCCCCGCCGGGTGGTCGGGGTCACCCCTCCACTTT. Its translation: CASSPAGWSGSPLHF. Full variable domain (outside the CDR3, taken from reference TRBV7-2 and TRBJ1-6): GAGVSQSPSNKVTEKGKDVELRCDPISGHTALYWYRQSLGQGLEFLIYFQGNSAPDKSGLPSDRFSAERTGGSVSTLTIQRTQQEDSAVYLCASSPAGWSGSPLHFGNGTRLTVT.

V gene TRBV6-5 combines with J gene TRBJ1-1; TRBD1 agrees at 7 bases. This CDR3 spans 15 amino acids. Per germline, CDR1 MNHEY and CDR2 SVGAGI. The V segment lost 6 bases and the J segment 1 base; nucleotides outside the gene matches: 8. CDR3 region: CASSFRQGENTEAFF. CDR3 nucleotides: TGTGCCAGCAGCTTCAGACAGGGAGAGAACACTGAAGCTTTCTTT.

This chain joins TRBV5-6 and TRBJ2-7, with D unresolved. V was cut by 2 bases and J by 3 bases, with 9 bases left in between. In germline, CDR1 is SGHDT, CDR2 YYEEEE. The length of the CDR3 is 13 residues. The CDR3 DNA reads TGTGCCAGCAGCTTTTGGACGGACTACGAGCAGTACTTC. Its translation is CASSFWTDYEQYF.

As concerns this clone: The junction and the germline gene differ at one end; a read error may be behind it. The V and J genes are TRBV10-3 and TRBJ2-2, with TRBD1 matching over 9 bases. This CDR3 is 15 amino acids long. In germline, CDR1 is ENHRY, CDR2 SYGVKD. CDR3 sequence (DNA): TGTGCCAGCCTGCCCGACAGGGGGAACGCCGGGGAGCTGTTTTTT. Translated: CASLPDRGNAGELFF.

The chain couples TRBV7-2 to TRBJ2-7, with unresolved D. In germline, CDR1 is SGHTA, CDR2 FQGNSA. This CDR3 is 13 amino acids long. The V and J ends lost 5 bases and 0 bases respectively, with 8 bases between them. The CDR3 DNA reads as TGTGCCAGCAGCCCCGGGCGCTCCTACGAGCAGTACTTC. Its protein is CASSPGRSYEQYF.

The gene calls are TRBV4-1 and TRBJ2-7; D call uncertain. The CDR3 totals 15 residues. V gave up 0 bases and J gave up 3 bases, with 12 bases separating them. Looked up from germline, CDR1 is MGHRA and CDR2 is YSYEKL. CDR3: CASSQEVGRYYEQYF. The CDR3 region has the DNA TGCGCCAGCAGCCAAGAAGTCGGGCGATACTACGAGCAGTACTTC.

The chain employs TRBV19 and TRBJ1-6; D not certain. V shed 3 bases and J shed 10 bases, with 7 bases lying between them. Germline-derived CDR1 and CDR2 are LNHDA and SQIVND (reference sequence). This CDR3 comprises 12 residues. The CDR3 is CASSILGSPLHF. CDR3 nucleotide sequence: TGTGCCAGTAGTATTTTGGGATCACCCCTCCACTTT.

The J gene is TRBJ2-5, the V gene TRBV5-4, with 7 bases aligning to TRBD2. The germline gives CDR1 SGHNT, CDR2 YYREEE (reference sequence). The CDR3 runs 15 residues. J was trimmed by 5 bases and V by 3 bases; bases with no gene match: 10. CDR3 in DNA: TGTGCCAGCAGCTCCCTAGCGGAGACGGGCGAGACCCAGTACTTC. This gives the protein CASSSLAETGETQYF.

CDR3 nucleotides: TGTGCCAGCAACAGGGGTCTCACTGGGGCCAACGTCCTGACTTTC. This gives the protein CASNRGLTGANVLTF. The genes are TRBV2 and TRBJ2-6, with 7 bases identical to TRBD1. V was pared by 7 bases and J by 2 bases, with 5 bases of the junction left unmatched. Per germline, CDR1 SNHLY and CDR2 FYNNEI. The CDR3 is 15 residues long.

The CDR3, as DNA: TGTGCCAGCAACGGTCGGGGCACAACTAATGAAAAACTGTTTTTT. It specifies CASNGRGTTNEKLFF. The chain employs TRBV9 and TRBJ1-4; tentative D call: TRBD1 (5 bases). This CDR3 has 15 amino acids. Germline lookup yields CDR1 SGDLS and CDR2 YYNGEE. V lost 6 bases and J lost 0, with 12 bases in between.

Regarding this clone: The likely explanation is a read error, given a far larger clone one base away. This chain links TRBV10-1 with TRBJ1-1; a weak D match, TRBD1 (6 bases). This CDR3 has 12 residues. Trimming left V 8 bases short and J 5 bases short, with 12 bases between. CDR1 is WNHNN, CDR2 SYGVQD, per germline (reference sequence). In DNA form, the CDR3 reads TGCGCCAGCTATACAGGGATTACTGAAGCTTTCTTT. It encodes CASYTGITEAFF.

V is TRBV5-4 and J is TRBJ2-3; D is unresolved. Germline V gives CDR1 SGHNT, CDR2 YYREEE (reference sequence). The CDR3 runs to 13 residues. V gave up 4 bases and J gave up 1 base, with 7 bases separating them. The CDR3 DNA reads TGTGCCAGCAGCCCCTTAGGCACAGATACGCAGTATTTT. Translating it yields CASSPLGTDTQYF.

Only one count was recorded for this clone. The chain joins TRBV27 to TRBJ2-3, with 7 bases identical to TRBD2. CDR3 length: 17 residues. V was pared by 6 bases and J by 8 bases, with 20 bases of the junction left unmatched. Germline CDR1 reads MNHEY; CDR2 reads SMNVEV (reference sequence). CDR3 residues: CASSLRGGLAVFITQYF. As DNA, the CDR3 is TGTGCCAGCAGCCTTAGAGGAGGTCTAGCGGTATTCATTACGCAGTATTTT.

The chain employs TRBV6-5 and TRBJ1-2, with 7 positions matching TRBD1. The CDR3 covers 12 residues. Germline V gene sequence: CDR1 MNHEY, CDR2 SVGAGI. The V and J ends lost 8 bases and 2 bases, in that order; junction bases with no gene match: 2. The CDR3 here is CASGGQNYGYTF. The CDR3 nucleotides read TGTGCCAGCGGGGGACAGAACTATGGCTACACCTTC.

This clone appeared once. The rearrangement links TRBV2 to TRBJ2-5; 8 positions agree with TRBD2. Per germline, CDR1 SNHLY and CDR2 FYNNEI. CDR3 length: 19 amino acids. V was pared by 7 bases and J by 0 bases, with 19 bases of the junction left unmatched. This CDR3 is CASTGGGLGGRQNQETQYF. The DNA for the CDR3 is TGTGCCAGCACCGGGGGGGGACTAGGTGGGCGCCAAAACCAAGAGACCCAGTACTTC.

V gene TRBV6-1 combines with J gene TRBJ2-1; possibly TRBD1 for D (6 bases). V lost 3 bases, J lost 5 bases, and 11 bases lay in between. The germline gives CDR1 MNHNS, CDR2 SASEGT. CDR3 length: 14 residues. The CDR3 DNA reads as TGTGCCAGCAGTGAGTGGACAGCGGACAATGAGCAGTTCTTC. This codes for CASSEWTADNEQFF.

The chain is built from TRBV18 and TRBJ2-3; D gene unclear. The CDR3 covers 13 residues. Germline-derived CDR1 and CDR2 are KGHSH and LQKENI. Trimming took off 5 bases at V and 5 bases at J, with 11 bases between the two ends. Here the CDR3 DNA reads TGTGCCAGCTCATCCGAGCTCGGAGATACGCAGTATTTT. Encoded protein: CASSSELGDTQYF.

The genes are TRBV6-1 and TRBJ1-1; D unresolved. The CDR3 runs 14 residues. Germline V gives CDR1 MNHNS, CDR2 SASEGT. V was cut by 3 bases and J by 4 bases, with 12 bases left in between. CDR3 DNA sequence: TGTGCCAGCAGTGATCGAGCCGGAGTCACTGAAGCTTTCTTT. Its protein product is CASSDRAGVTEAFF.

The rearrangement links TRBV4-1 to TRBJ2-1, with D maybe TRBD2 (5 bases). CDR3 length equals 13 residues. V lost 3 bases and J lost 9, with 12 bases in between. The V gene's germline CDR1 is MGHRA and CDR2 YSYEKL. Written as DNA, the CDR3 is TGCGCCAGCAGCCATGGACTTGGGAGTGAGCAGTTCTTC. It translates to CASSHGLGSEQFF.

The chain recombines TRBV30 with TRBJ1-1; TRBD1 aligns across 8 bases. V gave up 8 bases and J gave up 3 bases; unmatched junction bases: 11. The germline V gene has CDR1 GTSNPN and CDR2 SVGIG (reference sequence). The CDR3 totals 14 residues. CDR3 amino acids: CAGELDRADTEAFF. The CDR3 nucleotides read TGTGCCGGGGAGCTGGACAGGGCTGACACTGAAGCTTTCTTT. Together with reference TRBV30 and TRBJ1-1, the CDR3 gives the full variable domain: SQTIHQWPATLVQPVGSPLSLECTVEGTSNPNLYWYRQAAGRGLQLLFYSVGIGQISSEVPQNLSASRPQDRQFILSSKKLLLSDSGFYLCAGELDRADTEAFFGQGTRLTVV.